This T cell receptor (beta chain) was captured by sequencing in a study of CD8 T cells in ankylosing spondylitis. In germline, CDR1 is MGHRA, CDR2 YSYEKL. V was cut by 2 bases and J by 4 bases, with 9 bases left in between. The CDR3 contains 14 residues. Study conclusions and caveats: Significant enrichment of disease-linked clones was reported in matched ankylosing spondylitis synovial fluid.

TCRdb reprocessed the 5' RACE reads via MiXCR and lists one record per CDR3 protein. The table has 180,000 or so distinct CDR3 sequences, around a tenth seen once; the top ten hold about 29%. This clonotype was detected many times. Antigen unknown. The J gene is TRBJ1-3, the V gene TRBV4-1; D gene ambiguous. The TCR was taken from a male donor with ankylosing spondylitis or in good health (not recorded which). The sample consisted of blood, either unsorted or a sorted T cell fraction (not recorded which). The CDR3 region is CASSQPRRGNTIYF. Written as DNA, the CDR3 is TGCGCCAGCAGCCAACCCCGACGCGGAAACACCATATATTTT.